What follows are 10 T cell receptor beta chains derived from one specimen sequenced in a study of human T cells and chemical hapten exposure. Using its own MiXCR run on the RACE reads, TCRdb lists one record per CDR3 protein. The data show around 110,000 distinct CDR3 sequences, with 9% to 15% seen just once and around 1.7% held by the top ten. Noted time point: pre-sensitization, week 0. Indicated treatment: therapeutic diphenylcyclopropenone sensitization with weekly scalp DPC. The sequences come from whole blood, collected in connection with sensitization to the hapten diphenylcyclopropenone (DPC). Source of these receptors: a woman aged 45-65 years with alopecia areata. Some clones in this sample may be carry-over from other donors' samples.

This clonotype was found a few times. V and J are TRBV12-3 or TRBV12-4 and TRBJ1-1; no definite D call. The V gene lost 6 bases and the J gene lost 1 base, with 15 bases spanning the gap. The CDR3 has 15 amino acids. The CDR3 DNA sequence: TGTGCCAGCAGCCCGACCTCACACCGGAACACTGAAGCTTTCTTT. This encodes CASSPTSHRNTEAFF.

The chain uses TRBV20-1 and TRBJ1-5; TRBD1 aligns across 7 bases. Losses at the gene ends were 6 bases for V and 6 bases for J; bases not matched to a gene: 11. The CDR3 is 14 residues long. From germline, CDR1 is DFQATT and CDR2 SNEGSKA (reference sequence). The CDR3 nucleotides are TGCAGTGCGCACGCGAAGACAGGGACTCAGCCCCAGCATTTT. Protein product: CSAHAKTGTQPQHF.

The gene calls are TRBV28 and TRBJ2-5; D is unclear. Trimming stripped 7 bases from V and 3 bases from J, with 12 bases between. This CDR3 has 13 amino acids. Germline CDR1 is MDHEN and CDR2 is SYDVKM. CDR3 region: CASTRLSKETQYF. The CDR3 coding sequence is TGTGCCAGCACCCGGCTGAGTAAAGAGACCCAGTACTTC.

This clonotype was observed a few times. This sequence joins TRBV7-9 and TRBJ2-3; D could derive from TRBD1 or TRBD2 (6 bases each). Germline V gene data show CDR1 as SEHNR and CDR2 as FQNEAQ (reference sequence). V was trimmed by 7 bases and J by 6 bases, leaving 20 bases between them. The CDR3 covers 15 residues. CDR3 in amino acids: CASTFGGRAGDTQYF. The CDR3 DNA sequence: TGTGCCAGCACCTTCGGGGGCAGGGCCGGGGATACGCAGTATTTT.

This chain connects TRBV29-1 to TRBJ2-7; the match to TRBD1 covers 7 bases. CDR3 length: 13 amino acids. Germline V gene lookup returns CDR1 SQVTM and CDR2 ANQGSEA. CDR3 loop: CSAHVAGGAEQYF. CDR3 bases: TGCAGTGCGCATGTGGCAGGGGGAGCCGAGCAGTACTTC.

This clonotype has a count of ten or more. The rearrangement joins TRBV6-6 to TRBJ2-5; tentative D call: TRBD2 (6 bases). The CDR3 spans 13 residues. Trimming pared 4 bases from V and 4 bases from J, leaving 10 bases between. Germline lookup yields CDR1 MNHNY and CDR2 SVGAGI (reference sequence). CDR3: CASSWTIRETQYF. The CDR3 bases are TGTGCCAGCAGTTGGACTATCCGAGAGACCCAGTACTTC.

This clonotype was detected ten times or more. The J gene is TRBJ2-5, the V gene TRBV11-2, with a possible D match to TRBD1 (6 bases). The CDR3 contains 14 residues. Germline assignment: CDR1 SGHAT and CDR2 FQNNGV. V lost 4 bases and J lost 7, with 16 bases in between. The chain's CDR3 is CASSYYRDGRTQYF. The CDR3 region has the DNA TGTGCCAGCAGCTATTACAGGGACGGGCGGACCCAGTACTTC.

The CDR3 here is CASGEQDTGELFF. The CDR3, as DNA: TGTGCCAGCGGGGAGCAGGACACCGGGGAGCTGTTTTTT. The gene calls are TRBV6-2 or TRBV6-3 and TRBJ2-2; a weak D match, TRBD2 (5 bases). V shed 8 bases and J shed 3 bases, with 10 bases lying between them. CDR1 is MNHEY and CDR2 is SVGEGT in the germline V gene. The CDR3 is 13 amino acids.

This sequence joins TRBV11-2 and TRBJ2-2, with 9 positions matching TRBD1. V lost 3 bases to trimming and J lost 3 bases; unmatched junction nucleotides: 20. This CDR3 has 21 amino acids. Germline lookup yields CDR1 SGHAT and CDR2 FQNNGV. CDR3 loop: CASSLPFRIATGTGYTGELFF. CDR3 coding DNA: TGTGCCAGCAGCTTGCCCTTTCGGATCGCGACCGGGACAGGGTACACCGGGGAGCTGTTTTTT.

The V and J genes are TRBV11-2 and TRBJ2-5; a possible D gene is TRBD2 (5 bases). The CDR3 has 13 residues. The V gene lost 7 bases and the J gene lost 5 bases, with 14 bases spanning the gap. CDR1 and CDR2 from the germline V gene are SGHAT and FQNNGV. CDR3 sequence reads: CASIGDPSETQYF. The CDR3 nucleotides are TGTGCCAGCATCGGGGATCCCTCGGAGACCCAGTACTTC.